This entry concerns a single T cell receptor beta chain. Which antigen it targets is not known. The sample holds no much larger clone one base away, and base qualities are not on file. The record originates from a study of a mutant IDH1 vaccine in newly diagnosed glioma (dated by TCRdb to 2020 to 2023). Regarding the complete study: In the chemotherapy-containing groups, vaccination started alongside temozolomide cycles, whereas in patients who had radiotherapy alone it started 4-6 weeks after radiotherapy. Of the approximately 30 treated patients, approximately 62% were male and approximately 40% were female, and a mean age of approximately 40 years was recorded. For exploratory analyses, longitudinal TCRB deep sequencing was carried out in about 25 treated patients wherever samples were available. Prior to enrollment, standard therapy consisting of radiotherapy alone, temozolomide alone, or radiochemotherapy with temozolomide had been administered to patients, with the combination being received by most patients. The week-35 safety follow-up took place at visit V12, and the week-47 end of study took place at visit V13. Six visits were used for peripheral blood collection: V03 (baseline), V05, V07, V10, V12 and V13. Here is what the overall study found, with its caveats: Pseudoprogression appeared unrelated to alterations in the top peripheral T cell clonotypes detected by TCRB sequencing. The authors noted that analyses of patient blood samples could not be reproduced because of sample limitations. Across multiple MHC alleles, vaccine-induced immune responses were seen in about 93% of patients. Availability determined which PBMC samples were chosen for TCRB deep sequencing.

Libraries came from the immunoSEQ multiplex PCR assay. Following the manufacturer's protocol, the hsTCRB Kit was used to amplify rearranged TCR beta chain sequences. TCRB libraries were sequenced on an Illumina MiSeq. The published analysis was carried out like this. Demultiplexing, trimming and gene mapping were performed with the kit vendor's proprietary platform. TCRdb took this table from immuneACCESS and kept in-frame rearrangements with V and J called. Such tables lack part of the clones; where checked against another copy, unresolved V genes explain under half of the gap, and the rest is unexplained. Clone size and the V and J calls come from that table; the DNA yielded D and trimming. Recorded for this sample are over 25,000 clones; over 70% of them occurred a single time. The biggest ten clones account for about 10% of the sample. This specimen's time point label, per the study, means: week 35, safety follow-up. Every vaccine dose consisted of 300 ug of a 20-mer mutant IDH1 peptide in Montanide, administered subcutaneously together with topical imiquimod. Patients received eight vaccinations in weeks 1, 3, 5, 7, 11, 15, 19 and 23, corresponding to visits V03 through V10. The donors had newly diagnosed IDH1-mutant astrocytomas of WHO grade 3 or 4 that showed loss of nuclear ATRX. The samples were drawn from NOA16, a multicentre, single-arm, open-label phase I trial in Germany that tested a mutant IDH1 peptide vaccine in humans for the first time. The DNeasy Blood and Tissue Kit was used to extract genomic DNA from EDTA blood for TCRB sequencing.

As encoded in the germline V gene, CDR1 is LGHNA while CDR2 is YNFKEQ. The trim is 0 bases for V and 1 base for J, with a gap of 6 bases between the germline ends. The CDR3 holds 14 amino acids from the cysteine to the phenylalanine. Kept here is only the CDR3 DNA, which spans 42 bases and is read in frame from base 1. The clonotype originates from a woman younger than 45 with glioma. Some clones in this sample may be carry-over from other donors' samples. The rearranged segments are TRBV4-2 and TRBJ1-2; the D gene assignment is ambiguous. Specimen: PBMCs, collected from a glioma patient whose treatment included an IDH1 peptide vaccine. The DNA sequence reads TGTGCCAGCAGCCAAGAGGGGAGTAACTATGGCTACACCTTC. It is translated as CASSQEGSNYGYTF.